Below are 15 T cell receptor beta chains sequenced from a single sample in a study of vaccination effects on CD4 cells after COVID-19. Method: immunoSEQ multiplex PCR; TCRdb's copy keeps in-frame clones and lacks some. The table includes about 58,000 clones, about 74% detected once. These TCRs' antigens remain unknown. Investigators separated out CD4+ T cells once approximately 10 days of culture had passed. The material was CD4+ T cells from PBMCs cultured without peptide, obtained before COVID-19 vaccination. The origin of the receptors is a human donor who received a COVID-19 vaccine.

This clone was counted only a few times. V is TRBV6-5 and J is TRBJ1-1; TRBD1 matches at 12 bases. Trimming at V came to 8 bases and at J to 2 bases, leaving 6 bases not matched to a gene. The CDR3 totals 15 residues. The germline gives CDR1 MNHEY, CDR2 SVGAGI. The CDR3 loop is CASRGQGAGNTEAFF. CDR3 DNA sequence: TGTGCCAGCCGGGGACAGGGGGCGGGAAACACTGAAGCTTTCTTT.

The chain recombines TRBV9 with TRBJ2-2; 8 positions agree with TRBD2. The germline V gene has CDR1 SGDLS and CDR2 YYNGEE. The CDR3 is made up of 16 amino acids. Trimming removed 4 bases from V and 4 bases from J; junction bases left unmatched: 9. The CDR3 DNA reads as TGTGCCAGCAGCCGCATAGCGGGGAAGGGCACCGGGGAGCTGTTTTTT. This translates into CASSRIAGKGTGELFF. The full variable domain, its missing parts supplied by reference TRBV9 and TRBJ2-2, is DSGVTQTPKHLITATGQRVTLRCSPRSGDLSVYWYQQSLDQGLQFLIQYYNGEERAKGNILERFSAQQFPDLHSELNLSSLELGDSALYFCASSRIAGKGTGELFFGEGSRLTVL.

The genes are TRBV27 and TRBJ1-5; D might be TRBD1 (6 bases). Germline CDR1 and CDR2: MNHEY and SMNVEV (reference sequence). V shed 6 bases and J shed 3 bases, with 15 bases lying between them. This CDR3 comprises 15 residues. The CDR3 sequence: CASSKGGQDNQPQHF. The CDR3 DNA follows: TGTGCCAGCAGCAAGGGGGGACAAGACAATCAGCCCCAGCATTTT.

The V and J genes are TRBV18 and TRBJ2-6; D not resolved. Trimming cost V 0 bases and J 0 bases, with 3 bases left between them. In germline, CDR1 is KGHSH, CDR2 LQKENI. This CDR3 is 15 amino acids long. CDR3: CASSPPLSGANVLTF. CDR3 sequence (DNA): TGTGCCAGCTCACCACCCCTCTCTGGGGCCAACGTCCTGACTTTC.

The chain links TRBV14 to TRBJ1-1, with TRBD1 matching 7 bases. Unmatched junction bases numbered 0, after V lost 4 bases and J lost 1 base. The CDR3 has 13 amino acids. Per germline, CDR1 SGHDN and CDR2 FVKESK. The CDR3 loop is CASSRTGNTEAFF. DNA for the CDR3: TGTGCCAGCAGCCGGACAGGGAACACTGAAGCTTTCTTT.

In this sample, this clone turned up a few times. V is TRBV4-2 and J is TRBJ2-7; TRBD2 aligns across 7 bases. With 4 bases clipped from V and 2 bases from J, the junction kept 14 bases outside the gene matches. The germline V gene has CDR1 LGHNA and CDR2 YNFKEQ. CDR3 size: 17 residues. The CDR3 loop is CASSPPTLADKPYEQYV. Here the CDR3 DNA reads TGTGCCAGCAGCCCGCCGACGCTAGCGGATAAACCCTACGAGCAGTACGTC.

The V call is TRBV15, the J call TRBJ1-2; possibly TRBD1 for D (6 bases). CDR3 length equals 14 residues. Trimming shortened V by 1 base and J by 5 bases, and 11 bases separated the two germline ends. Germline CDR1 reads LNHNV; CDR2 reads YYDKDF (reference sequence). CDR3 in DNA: TGTGCCACCAGCAGAGGGGGGCAAGGGTATGGCTACACCTTC. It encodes CATSRGGQGYGYTF.

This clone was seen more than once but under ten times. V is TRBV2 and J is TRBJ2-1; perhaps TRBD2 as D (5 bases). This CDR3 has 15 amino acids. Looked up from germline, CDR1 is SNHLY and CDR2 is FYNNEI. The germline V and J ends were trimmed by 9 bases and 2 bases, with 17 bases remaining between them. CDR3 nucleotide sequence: TGTGCCAGTTCCCTGGAGGCAGCGACCTACAATGAGCAGTTCTTC. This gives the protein CASSLEAATYNEQFF.

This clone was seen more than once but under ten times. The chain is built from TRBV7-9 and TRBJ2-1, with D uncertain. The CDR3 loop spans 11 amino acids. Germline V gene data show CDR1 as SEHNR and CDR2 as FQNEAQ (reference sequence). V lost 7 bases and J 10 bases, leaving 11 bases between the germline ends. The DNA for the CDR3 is TGTGCCAGCATCCAGTGGACCGAGCAGTTCTTC. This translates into CASIQWTEQFF.

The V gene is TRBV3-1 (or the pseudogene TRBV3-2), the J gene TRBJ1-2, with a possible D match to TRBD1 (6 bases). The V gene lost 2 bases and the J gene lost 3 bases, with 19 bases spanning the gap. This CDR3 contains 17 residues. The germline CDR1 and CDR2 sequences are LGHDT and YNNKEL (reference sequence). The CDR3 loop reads CASSQFGGRGSDYGYTF. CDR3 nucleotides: TGTGCCAGCAGCCAATTTGGGGGCAGGGGCAGTGACTATGGCTACACCTTC.

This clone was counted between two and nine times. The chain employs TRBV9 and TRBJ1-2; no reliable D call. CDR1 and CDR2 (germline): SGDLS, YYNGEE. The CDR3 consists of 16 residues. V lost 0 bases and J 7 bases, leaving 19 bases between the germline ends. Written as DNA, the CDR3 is TGTGCCAGCAGCGTAGCCCCGATGGGAGGGCGGGGTGGCTACACCTTC. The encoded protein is CASSVAPMGGRGGYTF. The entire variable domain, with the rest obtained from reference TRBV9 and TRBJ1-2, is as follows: DSGVTQTPKHLITATGQRVTLRCSPRSGDLSVYWYQQSLDQGLQFLIQYYNGEERAKGNILERFSAQQFPDLHSELNLSSLELGDSALYFCASSVAPMGGRGGYTFGSGTRLTVV.

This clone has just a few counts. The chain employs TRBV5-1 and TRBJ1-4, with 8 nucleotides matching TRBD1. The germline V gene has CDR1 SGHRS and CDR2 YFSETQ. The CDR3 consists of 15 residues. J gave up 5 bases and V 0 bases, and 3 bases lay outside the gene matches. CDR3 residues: CASSLVTGGNEKLFF. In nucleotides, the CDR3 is TGCGCCAGCAGCTTGGTAACAGGGGGGAATGAAAAACTGTTTTTT.

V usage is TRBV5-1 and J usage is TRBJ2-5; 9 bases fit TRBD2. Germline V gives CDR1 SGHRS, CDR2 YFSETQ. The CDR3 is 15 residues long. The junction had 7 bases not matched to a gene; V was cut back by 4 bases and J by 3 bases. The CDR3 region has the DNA TGCGCCAGCAGCACCATTTCTAGCGGGGAAGAGACCCAGTACTTC. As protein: CASSTISSGEETQYF.

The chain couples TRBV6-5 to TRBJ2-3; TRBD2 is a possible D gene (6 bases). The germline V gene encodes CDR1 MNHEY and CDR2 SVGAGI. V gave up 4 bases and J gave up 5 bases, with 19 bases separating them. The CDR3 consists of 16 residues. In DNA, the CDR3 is TGTGCCAGCAGTTCCCCGCCAGGGCAGGGAGGAGATACGCAGTATTTT. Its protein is CASSSPPGQGGDTQYF.

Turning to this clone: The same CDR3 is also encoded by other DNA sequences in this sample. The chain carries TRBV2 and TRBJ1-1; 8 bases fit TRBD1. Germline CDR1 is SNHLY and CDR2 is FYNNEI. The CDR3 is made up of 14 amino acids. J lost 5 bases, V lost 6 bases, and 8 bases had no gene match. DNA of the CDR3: TGTGCCAGCAGCGACAGGGGAGGAGGAACTGAAGCTTTCTTT. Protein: CASSDRGGGTEAFF.